These T cell receptor beta chains were read from a single sample in a study of early T cells in non-severe SARS-CoV-2 infection. TCRdb processed the 5' RACE reads anew with MiXCR; each CDR3 protein has one entry. This sample has just under 65,000 distinct CDR3 sequences; 5.9% occur once, and the top ten carry around 3.4%. The material sequenced was whole blood, taken at baseline. These TCRs come from an adult who was a healthcare worker with PCR-confirmed SARS-CoV-2 infection or an uninfected control (not recorded which). CDR3s leave out the opening cysteine and the closing phenylalanine or tryptophan. Each record gives: V gene, J gene, CDR3 protein.

v_call: TRBV18; j_call: TRBJ2-5; cdr3_aa: ASSPGLQETQY
v_call: TRBV12-3/TRBV12-4; j_call: TRBJ2-1; cdr3_aa: ASSKTSGTYNEQF
v_call: TRBV28; j_call: TRBJ1-1; cdr3_aa: ASSLNMNTEAF
v_call: TRBV12-3/TRBV12-4; j_call: TRBJ2-5; cdr3_aa: ASSLNRALQETQY
v_call: TRBV5-5; j_call: TRBJ2-3; cdr3_aa: ASSPPSRADTQY
v_call: TRBV3-1; j_call: TRBJ2-2; cdr3_aa: AASRLAGVGGELF
v_call: TRBV29-1; j_call: TRBJ2-3; cdr3_aa: SVDSPGTDTQY
v_call: TRBV14; j_call: TRBJ2-7; cdr3_aa: ASSQKVLAYSYEQY
v_call: TRBV29-1; j_call: TRBJ2-2; cdr3_aa: SVGGGLPNTGELF
v_call: TRBV9; j_call: TRBJ2-3; cdr3_aa: ASSVNRADTQY
v_call: TRBV11-2; j_call: TRBJ2-2; cdr3_aa: ASSIRTANTGELF
v_call: TRBV7-9; j_call: TRBJ2-7; cdr3_aa: ASSRDSYYEQY
v_call: TRBV6-4; j_call: TRBJ2-3; cdr3_aa: ASSDSASGTQY
v_call: TRBV3-1; j_call: TRBJ2-7; cdr3_aa: ASSQDRREAPYEQY
v_call: TRBV29-1; j_call: TRBJ2-2; cdr3_aa: SVDLTDTGELF
v_call: TRBV6-5; j_call: TRBJ2-7; cdr3_aa: ASSYSDSYEQY
v_call: TRBV10-3; j_call: TRBJ2-2; cdr3_aa: AISGTYPGELF
v_call: TRBV5-6; j_call: TRBJ1-5; cdr3_aa: ASSLFGSLSHQPQH
v_call: TRBV5-1; j_call: TRBJ2-7; cdr3_aa: ASRQGDYEQY
v_call: TRBV2; j_call: TRBJ1-1; cdr3_aa: ASSQTGIYTEAF
v_call: TRBV3-1; j_call: TRBJ2-1; cdr3_aa: ASSQHGRHEQF
v_call: TRBV19; j_call: TRBJ1-2; cdr3_aa: ASSPDMDYGYT
v_call: TRBV28; j_call: TRBJ1-4; cdr3_aa: ASSLFSGQGPGEKLF
v_call: TRBV6-6; j_call: TRBJ2-1; cdr3_aa: ASSYGQF
v_call: TRBV3-1; j_call: TRBJ2-2; cdr3_aa: ASSQVTGELF
v_call: TRBV5-1; j_call: TRBJ1-3; cdr3_aa: ASSLQGGPSGNTIY
v_call: TRBV12-3/TRBV12-4; j_call: TRBJ1-2; cdr3_aa: ASSLGGGLGYT